These T cell receptor beta chains were read from a single sample in a study of neurological immune-mediated disorders. MiXCR, applied by TCRdb to the 5' RACE reads, yields one record per CDR3 protein. Among approximately 85,000 distinct CDR3 sequences, approximately 4.6% were seen once, and the ten largest hold 5.7%. Sequencing was done on a sample of PBMCs. These receptors were taken from a woman aged 60-75 years with multiple sclerosis. CDR3s include the opening cysteine and the closing phenylalanine or tryptophan. Fields, in order: J gene, V gene, clone size, D gene, CDR3 protein, CDR3 DNA. D genes are given only for firm matches. Where a row states a size, it is once, few, many or the class of an expanded clone; other rows omit it.

j_gene: TRBJ2-7
v_gene: TRBV5-1
abundance: .
d_gene: TRBD1
CDR3aa: CASSLEGPRDSGPSYEQYF
CDR3nt: TGCGCCAGCAGCTTGGAAGGACCCCGGGACAGCGGTCCCTCCTACGAGCAGTACTTC

j_gene: TRBJ2-1
v_gene: TRBV5-1
abundance: many
d_gene: TRBD2
CDR3aa: CASSLALAGGRSEQFF
CDR3nt: TGCGCCAGCAGCTTGGCCCTAGCGGGGGGCCGGAGTGAGCAGTTCTTC

j_gene: TRBJ2-2
v_gene: TRBV6-5
abundance: .
d_gene: .
CDR3aa: CASRTQDSPPGELFF
CDR3nt: TGTGCCAGCAGGACCCAGGACAGTCCGCCCGGGGAGCTGTTTTTT

j_gene: TRBJ2-5
v_gene: TRBV5-1
abundance: many
d_gene: TRBD1
CDR3aa: CASSLQTGEQETQYF
CDR3nt: TGCGCCAGCAGCTTGCAAACAGGGGAGCAAGAGACCCAGTACTTC

j_gene: TRBJ2-1
v_gene: TRBV5-6
abundance: .
d_gene: .
CDR3aa: CASSLGGSGEQFF
CDR3nt: TGTGCCAGCAGCTTGGGGGGTTCGGGTGAGCAGTTCTTC

j_gene: TRBJ2-3
v_gene: TRBV7-9
abundance: many
d_gene: TRBD2
CDR3aa: CASSIQRTSGETQYF
CDR3nt: TGTGCCAGCAGCATCCAGAGGACTAGCGGGGAAACGCAGTATTTT

j_gene: TRBJ2-1
v_gene: TRBV7-2
abundance: .
d_gene: TRBD2
CDR3aa: CANSLAGSSYNEQFF
CDR3nt: TGTGCCAACAGCTTAGCGGGGAGCTCCTACAATGAGCAGTTCTTC

j_gene: TRBJ2-5
v_gene: TRBV5-1
abundance: many
d_gene: .
CDR3aa: CASSLVGETQYF
CDR3nt: TGCGCCAGCAGCTTGGTGGGGGAGACCCAGTACTTC

j_gene: TRBJ1-3
v_gene: TRBV7-2
abundance: many
d_gene: TRBD1
CDR3aa: CASSVDRGSGNTIYF
CDR3nt: TGTGCCAGCAGCGTCGACAGGGGAAGTGGAAACACCATATATTTT

j_gene: TRBJ2-7
v_gene: TRBV27
abundance: many
d_gene: .
CDR3aa: CASSPPTGPYEQYF
CDR3nt: TGTGCCAGCAGTCCACCAACAGGACCCTACGAGCAGTACTTC

j_gene: TRBJ1-4
v_gene: TRBV2
abundance: many
d_gene: .
CDR3aa: CASREGGRTSGKLFF
CDR3nt: TGTGCCAGCAGGGAGGGCGGACGGACGAGTGGTAAACTGTTTTTT

j_gene: TRBJ1-1
v_gene: TRBV7-9
abundance: many
d_gene: .
CDR3aa: CAPLRGAVVNTEAFF
CDR3nt: TGTGCCCCATTGAGGGGGGCTGTGGTGAACACTGAAGCTTTCTTT

j_gene: TRBJ2-3
v_gene: TRBV29-1
abundance: many
d_gene: TRBD2
CDR3aa: CSVPRRSGETDTQYF
CDR3nt: TGCAGCGTGCCCCGTCGTAGCGGGGAGACAGATACGCAGTATTTT

j_gene: TRBJ2-3
v_gene: TRBV3-1
abundance: many
d_gene: TRBD2
CDR3aa: CASRTSGDTQYF
CDR3nt: TGTGCCAGCAGGACTAGCGGCGATACGCAGTATTTT

j_gene: TRBJ2-3
v_gene: TRBV10-3
abundance: many
d_gene: .
CDR3aa: CAISDRSSTDTQYF
CDR3nt: TGTGCCATCAGTGATAGGTCTAGCACAGATACGCAGTATTTT

j_gene: TRBJ1-5
v_gene: TRBV7-2
abundance: .
d_gene: .
CDR3aa: CASILVSQGNQPQHF
CDR3nt: TGTGCCAGCATCTTAGTTAGCCAGGGGAATCAGCCCCAGCATTTT

j_gene: TRBJ1-5
v_gene: TRBV7-6
abundance: many
d_gene: TRBD1
CDR3aa: CASSFDRVQPQHF
CDR3nt: TGTGCCAGCAGCTTCGACAGGGTTCAGCCCCAGCATTTT

j_gene: TRBJ1-6
v_gene: TRBV5-1
abundance: many
d_gene: TRBD1
CDR3aa: CASSSGQGTSPLHF
CDR3nt: TGCGCCAGCAGCTCGGGACAGGGGACTTCACCCCTCCACTTT

j_gene: TRBJ2-1
v_gene: TRBV5-1
abundance: many
d_gene: .
CDR3aa: CASSLDFMGPSYNEQFF
CDR3nt: TGCGCCAGCAGCTTGGATTTTATGGGTCCTTCCTACAATGAGCAGTTCTTC

j_gene: TRBJ2-1
v_gene: TRBV6-5
abundance: many
d_gene: .
CDR3aa: CATLGDGALYNEQFF
CDR3nt: TGTGCCACCCTCGGAGACGGGGCCTTATACAATGAGCAGTTCTTC

j_gene: TRBJ1-3
v_gene: TRBV20-1
abundance: many
d_gene: TRBD1
CDR3aa: CSARGTGGIAGNTIYF
CDR3nt: TGCAGTGCTAGAGGGACAGGGGGCATCGCTGGAAACACCATATATTTT

j_gene: TRBJ1-2
v_gene: TRBV25-1
abundance: many
d_gene: TRBD1
CDR3aa: CASSLQGQGRNGYTF
CDR3nt: TGTGCCAGCAGTCTACAGGGACAGGGGAGGAATGGCTACACCTTC

j_gene: TRBJ2-7
v_gene: TRBV5-1
abundance: .
d_gene: TRBD2
CDR3aa: CASSLDYKAGPPYEQYF
CDR3nt: TGCGCCAGCAGCTTGGATTATAAAGCGGGACCTCCCTACGAGCAGTACTTC

j_gene: TRBJ2-1
v_gene: TRBV12-3/TRBV12-4
abundance: few
d_gene: TRBD2
CDR3aa: CASSSRLAAGEQFF
CDR3nt: TGTGCCAGCAGTTCCCGACTAGCCGCCGGTGAGCAGTTCTTC

j_gene: TRBJ2-1
v_gene: TRBV4-1
abundance: many
d_gene: .
CDR3aa: CASSPTGGGGSYNEQFF
CDR3nt: TGCGCCAGCAGCCCAACAGGGGGCGGGGGGTCCTACAATGAGCAGTTCTTC

j_gene: TRBJ1-1
v_gene: TRBV7-2
abundance: many
d_gene: .
CDR3aa: CASSSQLVGGEAFF
CDR3nt: TGTGCCAGCAGCTCACAATTGGTGGGGGGTGAAGCTTTCTTT

j_gene: TRBJ1-5
v_gene: TRBV5-5
abundance: many
d_gene: .
CDR3aa: CASSLVPDQPQHF
CDR3nt: TGTGCCAGCAGCTTGGTTCCGGATCAGCCCCAGCATTTT

j_gene: TRBJ2-2
v_gene: TRBV5-1
abundance: many
d_gene: .
CDR3aa: CASKLARASGELFF
CDR3nt: TGCGCCAGCAAACTGGCACGTGCCTCCGGGGAGCTGTTTTTT

j_gene: TRBJ2-3
v_gene: TRBV5-1
abundance: many
d_gene: TRBD2
CDR3aa: CASSLVGTSGTDTQYF
CDR3nt: TGCGCCAGCAGCTTGGTGGGGACTAGCGGAACAGATACGCAGTATTTT

j_gene: TRBJ1-1
v_gene: TRBV5-1
abundance: many
d_gene: .
CDR3aa: CASSLPGTTNTEAFF
CDR3nt: TGCGCCAGCAGCTTGCCCGGGACTACGAACACTGAAGCTTTCTTT

j_gene: TRBJ1-3
v_gene: TRBV29-1
abundance: medium-sized
d_gene: .
CDR3aa: CSVESASRSGNTIYF
CDR3nt: TGCAGCGTTGAGTCCGCGTCCAGGTCTGGAAACACCATATATTTT

j_gene: TRBJ1-6
v_gene: TRBV9
abundance: many
d_gene: .
CDR3aa: CASSGQSSYNSPLHF
CDR3nt: TGTGCCAGCAGCGGCCAGAGCTCCTATAATTCACCCCTCCACTTT

j_gene: TRBJ1-1
v_gene: TRBV5-6
abundance: many
d_gene: .
CDR3aa: CASSSIGTEAFF
CDR3nt: TGTGCCAGCAGCTCCATTGGTACTGAAGCTTTCTTT

j_gene: TRBJ1-5
v_gene: TRBV5-1
abundance: many
d_gene: .
CDR3aa: CASSLLGNQPQHF
CDR3nt: TGCGCCAGCAGCTTGCTAGGGAATCAGCCCCAGCATTTT

j_gene: TRBJ2-3
v_gene: TRBV7-9
abundance: many
d_gene: .
CDR3aa: CASSKNPFPSTDTQYF
CDR3nt: TGTGCCAGCAGCAAAAACCCGTTTCCCAGCACAGATACGCAGTATTTT

j_gene: TRBJ1-1
v_gene: TRBV27
abundance: many
d_gene: .
CDR3aa: CASSPTGTRAEAFF
CDR3nt: TGTGCCAGCAGTCCAACCGGGACTAGGGCTGAAGCTTTCTTT

j_gene: TRBJ1-2
v_gene: TRBV20-1
abundance: many
d_gene: .
CDR3aa: CSARSGGRAAGYGYTF
CDR3nt: TGCAGTGCTAGAAGTGGGGGCAGAGCGGCCGGCTATGGCTACACCTTC

j_gene: TRBJ2-6
v_gene: TRBV7-2
abundance: many
d_gene: .
CDR3aa: CASSFGRSGANVLTF
CDR3nt: TGTGCCAGCAGCTTTGGTCGTTCTGGGGCCAACGTCCTGACTTTC

j_gene: TRBJ2-7
v_gene: TRBV3-1
abundance: many
d_gene: .
CDR3aa: CASSLQGGGDEQYF
CDR3nt: TGTGCCAGCAGCCTTCAGGGAGGGGGAGACGAGCAGTACTTC

j_gene: TRBJ2-5
v_gene: TRBV5-6
abundance: many
d_gene: TRBD1
CDR3aa: CASSPRTGVGETQYF
CDR3nt: TGTGCCAGCAGCCCTAGAACAGGGGTAGGAGAGACCCAGTACTTC

j_gene: TRBJ2-5
v_gene: TRBV20-1
abundance: many
d_gene: .
CDR3aa: CSASRNQETQYF
CDR3nt: TGCAGTGCTAGTCGGAACCAAGAGACCCAGTACTTC

j_gene: TRBJ2-1
v_gene: TRBV5-1
abundance: many
d_gene: TRBD2
CDR3aa: CASSLSSGGFINEQFF
CDR3nt: TGCGCCAGCAGCTTATCTAGCGGGGGGTTTATTAATGAGCAGTTCTTC

j_gene: TRBJ2-1
v_gene: TRBV12-3/TRBV12-4
abundance: many
d_gene: TRBD2
CDR3aa: CASSFIAGGTGNEQFF
CDR3nt: TGTGCCAGCAGTTTTATCGCGGGGGGAACCGGCAATGAGCAGTTCTTC

j_gene: TRBJ2-5
v_gene: TRBV5-1
abundance: many
d_gene: TRBD1
CDR3aa: CASSYRDRGETQYF
CDR3nt: TGCGCCAGCAGTTACCGGGACAGGGGAGAGACCCAGTACTTC

j_gene: TRBJ1-4
v_gene: TRBV5-1
abundance: many
d_gene: TRBD1
CDR3aa: CASSGDRPATNEKLFF
CDR3nt: TGCGCCAGCAGCGGGGACAGGCCTGCAACTAATGAAAAACTGTTTTTT

j_gene: TRBJ2-5
v_gene: TRBV7-6
abundance: .
d_gene: TRBD1
CDR3aa: CASSSGTVVQETQYF
CDR3nt: TGTGCCAGCAGCTCCGGGACAGTGGTACAAGAGACCCAGTACTTC

j_gene: TRBJ1-2
v_gene: TRBV7-9
abundance: many
d_gene: .
CDR3aa: CASSPIDRIYGYTF
CDR3nt: TGTGCCAGCAGCCCGATCGACAGGATATATGGCTACACCTTC

j_gene: TRBJ2-7
v_gene: TRBV12-3/TRBV12-4
abundance: many
d_gene: .
CDR3aa: CASSSRGTVSYEQYF
CDR3nt: TGTGCCAGCAGTTCTAGAGGGACGGTTTCCTACGAGCAGTACTTC

j_gene: TRBJ1-2
v_gene: TRBV5-6
abundance: many
d_gene: .
CDR3aa: CASSLQGTYGYTF
CDR3nt: TGTGCCAGCAGCTTACAGGGTACTTATGGCTACACCTTC

j_gene: TRBJ2-7
v_gene: TRBV3-1
abundance: many
d_gene: .
CDR3aa: CASSHWGTASSYEQYF
CDR3nt: TGTGCCAGCAGCCATTGGGGGACGGCAAGCTCCTACGAGCAGTACTTC

j_gene: TRBJ1-1
v_gene: TRBV15
abundance: many
d_gene: .
CDR3aa: CATRGQMNTEAFF
CDR3nt: TGTGCCACCCGAGGACAGATGAACACTGAAGCTTTCTTT